One T cell receptor (beta chain) is described in this entry. The antigen remains unidentified. The data were obtained in a study of T cell repertoires in cytomegalovirus infection. Across the whole study: It was the public TCR beta signatures that indicated both CMV infection and matching HLA type. Study-level findings and limits: The response measured ex vivo was dominated by TCR beta clonotypes (HLA-C-restricted and CMV-specific).

The germline CDR1 and CDR2 sequences are SGDLS and YYNGEE. This CDR3 spans 15 amino acids. V was pared by 1 base and J by 1 base, with 9 bases between. TCRdb passed the reads through MiXCR, listing each CDR3 protein once. The table shows a few hundred thousand distinct CDR3 sequences, with roughly a sixth occurring only once. The chain couples TRBV9 to TRBJ2-1, with a possible D match to TRBD2 (5 bases). This sequence originates from a human donor in good health (CMV status not recorded). Some clones in this sample may be carry-over from other donors' samples. The source material was PBMCs. This chain's CDR3 is CASSVWESSYNEQFF. CDR3 bases: TGTGCCAGCAGCGTATGGGAGTCGTCCTACAATGAGCAGTTCTTC.